The present T cell receptor beta chain was sequenced within a study of T cells in Graves' hyperthyroidism and ophthalmopathy. Whole-study findings and limits: Ophthalmopathy onset followed model prediction by a median around 6.9 months. Blood also held most thyroid clonotypes expanded beyond 0.001.

Ophthalmopathy patients showed a Clinical Activity Score of at least 3, NOSPECS grade of at least 4 and duration under 3 months. Uncontrolled infections, other autoimmune diseases, pregnancy or lactation led to exclusion of patients. RNA transcripts provided the source from which TCR beta CDR3 regions were amplified. TCR CDR3 underwent first-round RT-PCR with the HTBI primer set. TCRdb recomputed calls from the multiplex PCR reads with MiXCR, one row per CDR3 protein. The sample lists around 56,000 distinct CDR3 sequences; roughly 50% were seen once. This clonotype was seen at least ten times. Its antigen is unknown. A junction end diverges from the germline sequence, so it may reflect a read error. Germline V gene lookup returns CDR1 SGHTA and CDR2 FQGTGA. The CDR3 contains 21 residues.

The sample was blood. This chain links TRBV7-3 with TRBJ2-1, with 14 bases aligning to TRBD2. This clonotype originated in a woman aged 25 to 39 with Graves' ophthalmopathy. The CDR3 sequence: CASSQELGTSGSIGSYNEQFF. In DNA form, the CDR3 reads TGCGCCAGCAGCCAAGAGCTAGGGACTAGCGGGAGCATCGGTTCCTACAATGAGCAGTTCTTC.